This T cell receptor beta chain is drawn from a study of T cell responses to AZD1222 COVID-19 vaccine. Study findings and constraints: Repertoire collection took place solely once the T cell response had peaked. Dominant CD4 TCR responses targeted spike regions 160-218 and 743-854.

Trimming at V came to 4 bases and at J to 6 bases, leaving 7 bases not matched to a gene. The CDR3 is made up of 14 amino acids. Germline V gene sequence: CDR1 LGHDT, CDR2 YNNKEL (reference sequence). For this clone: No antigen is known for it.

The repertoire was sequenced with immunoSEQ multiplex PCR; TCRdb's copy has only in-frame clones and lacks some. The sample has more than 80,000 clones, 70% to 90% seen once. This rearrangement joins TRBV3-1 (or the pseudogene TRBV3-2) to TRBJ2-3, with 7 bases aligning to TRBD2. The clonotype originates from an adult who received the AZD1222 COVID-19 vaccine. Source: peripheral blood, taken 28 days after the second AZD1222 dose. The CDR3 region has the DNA TGTGCCAGCAGCCCCCGGGGGGACGGGGATACGCAGTATTTT. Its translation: CASSPRGDGDTQYF.